One T cell receptor (beta chain) is described in this entry. Its antigen is still unknown. There are no base qualities to consult, and no much larger clone falls within one base. TCRbeta CDR3 regions were amplified from genomic DNA by means of the immunoSEQ Assay, a bias-controlled multiplex PCR. In the authors' own workflow: The number of nucleated cells in each sample was estimated from the amplification of reference gene primers within the assay. To quantify the absolute abundance of each unique TCRbeta CDR3 rearrangement, sequence reads were collapsed and filtered. For each sample, productive Simpson clonality was calculated as the square root of Simpson's diversity index over productive rearrangements. TCRdb provides this immuneACCESS table in a form limited to in-frame rearrangements. Some clones are lacking; in checked studies, under half of them reflect an unresolved V gene, and why the rest are absent is not known. V and J calls and clone size follow that table, whereas D and trimming were derived from the DNA. Recorded for this sample are hundreds of thousands of clones; around nine tenths of them occurred a single time. 1.3% of the sample belongs to the ten largest clones.

This entry belongs to a study of blood T cell repertoires in COVID-19 (TCRdb year 2020). A note on the overall study: Samples covering the acute and convalescent phases of COVID-19 were provided by collaborators in the United States, Italy and Spain. Samples came from the ongoing ImmuneRACE study (first 160 participants) plus 1,254 subjects from 6 global collaborators. HLA class I and class II types, where available, came from metadata supplied by the sample provider rather than from assay-based typing. Deeply sampled blood TCRbeta repertoires from subjects exposed to, actively infected with, or recovered from COVID-19 were included in the dataset. The repertoires were made available in a free public database intended to serve as a resource for research on the immune response to SARS-CoV-2. The prospective study material was composed of cDNA or gDNA derived from T cells, B-cell-depleted T cells, or PBMCs. Nearly every sample came with metadata listing a de-identified subject ID, COVID-19 status, age in years and sex. The full study reports these points: Clinical and demographic metadata were provided uncurated, with the amount varying by source and participant.

For this chain, trimming is 6 bases at the V end and 5 bases at the J end, and the number of junction bases without a gene match is 10. From the cysteine up to the phenylalanine, the CDR3 has a length of 15 residues. CDR3 DNA only is kept here, 45 bases in frame from base 1. The germline V gene gives CDR1 as ENHRY and CDR2 as SYGVKD. Collaborating institutions collected whole blood in K2EDTA tubes following their own protocols. For TCRbeta analysis, collaborators shipped samples in one of three forms: frozen whole blood, isolated PBMCs, or DNA extracted from either of those sample types. The specimen was peripheral blood. The sequence was obtained from a man aged 65-85 years with acute or convalescent COVID-19. The chain is encoded by TRBV10-3 joined to TRBJ1-1; TRBD1 lines up with 9 middle nucleotides. The CDR3 region: CAISPGTGRETEAFF. The nucleotide sequence is TGTGCCATCAGCCCGGGGACAGGGAGGGAAACTGAAGCTTTCTTT.